The present entry profiles one T cell receptor beta chain with its context. The table came from immunoSEQ multiplex PCR; TCRdb's copy has only in-frame clones and leaves some out. The table shows over 250,000 clones, with more than 70% occurring only once. The CDR3 covers 13 residues. CDR1 MDHEN and CDR2 SYDVKM come from the germline V gene. With 6 bases removed from V and 12 bases from J, the gap between germline ends came to 21 bases. This entry comes from a study of blood T cell repertoires in COVID-19. The material sequenced was PBMCs or T cells enriched from blood (not recorded which). The chain is built from TRBV28 and TRBJ2-7; TRBD1 might be the D (5 bases). This clonotype was sampled from a woman aged 60-70 years in a cohort exposed to, infected with or recovered from COVID-19 (not recorded which). CDR3 sequence (DNA): TGTGCCAGCAGCACTACCCAGACAGCTCTAAGGTACTTC. Protein sequence: CASSTTQTALRYF.